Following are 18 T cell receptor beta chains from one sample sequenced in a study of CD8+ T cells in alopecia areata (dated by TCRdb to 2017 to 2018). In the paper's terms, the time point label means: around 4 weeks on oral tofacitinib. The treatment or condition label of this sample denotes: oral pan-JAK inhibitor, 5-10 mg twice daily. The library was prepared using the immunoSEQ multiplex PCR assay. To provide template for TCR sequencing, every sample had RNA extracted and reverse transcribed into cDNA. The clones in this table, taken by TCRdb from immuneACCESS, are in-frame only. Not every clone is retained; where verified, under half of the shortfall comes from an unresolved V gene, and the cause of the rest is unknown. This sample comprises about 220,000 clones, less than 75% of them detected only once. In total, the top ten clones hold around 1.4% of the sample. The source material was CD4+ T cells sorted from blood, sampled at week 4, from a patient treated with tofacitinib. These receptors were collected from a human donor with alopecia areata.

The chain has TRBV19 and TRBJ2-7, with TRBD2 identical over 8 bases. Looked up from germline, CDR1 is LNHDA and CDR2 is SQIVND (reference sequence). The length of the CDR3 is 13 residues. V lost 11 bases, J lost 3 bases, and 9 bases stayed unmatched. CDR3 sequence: CAGYSGAVYEQYF. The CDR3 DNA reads TGTGCCGGATATAGCGGGGCGGTCTACGAGCAGTACTTC.

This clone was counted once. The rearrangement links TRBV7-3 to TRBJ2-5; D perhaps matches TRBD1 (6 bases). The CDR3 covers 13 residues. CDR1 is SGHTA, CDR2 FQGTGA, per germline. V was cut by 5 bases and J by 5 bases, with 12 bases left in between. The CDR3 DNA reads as TGTGCCAGCAGCCCTGGGGGCGGGGAGACCCAGTACTTC. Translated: CASSPGGGETQYF. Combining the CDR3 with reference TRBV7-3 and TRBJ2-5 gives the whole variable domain GAGVSQTPSNKVTEKGKYVELRCDPISGHTALYWYRQSLGQGPEFLIYFQGTGAADDSGLPNDRFFAVRPEGSVSTLKIQRTERGDSAVYLCASSPGGGETQYFGPGTRLLVL.

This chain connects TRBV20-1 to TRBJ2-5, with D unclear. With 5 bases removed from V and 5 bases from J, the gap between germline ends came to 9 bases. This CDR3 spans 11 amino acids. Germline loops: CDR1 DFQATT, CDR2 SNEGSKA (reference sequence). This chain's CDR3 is CSARNGETQYF. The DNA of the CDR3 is TGCAGTGCTCGAAACGGGGAGACCCAGTACTTC.

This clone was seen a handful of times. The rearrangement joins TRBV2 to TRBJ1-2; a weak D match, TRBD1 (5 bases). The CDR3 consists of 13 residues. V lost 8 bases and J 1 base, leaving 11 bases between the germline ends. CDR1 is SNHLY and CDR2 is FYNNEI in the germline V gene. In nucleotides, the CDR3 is TGTGCCAGCCCTAGGCAGGGTAACTATGGCTACACCTTC. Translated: CASPRQGNYGYTF.

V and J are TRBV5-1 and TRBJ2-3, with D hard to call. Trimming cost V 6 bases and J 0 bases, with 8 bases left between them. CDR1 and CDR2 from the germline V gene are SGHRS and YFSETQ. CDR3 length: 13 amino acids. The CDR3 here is CASTVPSTDTQYF. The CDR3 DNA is TGCGCCAGCACCGTCCCTAGCACAGATACGCAGTATTTT.

The CDR3 nucleotides read TGCAGCGCAACTAGCGGAGGGAACACCGGGGAGCTGTTTTTT. Its translation: CSATSGGNTGELFF. The gene calls are TRBV29-1 and TRBJ2-2; 8 nucleotides match TRBD2. The CDR3 covers 14 residues. Germline CDR1 and CDR2: SQVTM and ANQGSEA. With V trimmed by 7 bases and J by 1 base, 5 bases remained unmatched.

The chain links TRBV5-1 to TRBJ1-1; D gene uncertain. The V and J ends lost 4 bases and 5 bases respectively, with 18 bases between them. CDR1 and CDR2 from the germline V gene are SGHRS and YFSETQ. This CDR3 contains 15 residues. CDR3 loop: CASSEWIGRRTEAFF. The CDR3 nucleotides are TGCGCCAGCAGCGAATGGATAGGCCGCCGAACTGAAGCTTTCTTT. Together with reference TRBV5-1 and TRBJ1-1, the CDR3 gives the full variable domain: KAGVTQTPRYLIKTRGQQVTLSCSPISGHRSVSWYQQTPGQGLQFLFEYFSETQRNKGNFPGRFSGRQFSNSRSEMNVSTLELGDSALYLCASSEWIGRRTEAFFGQGTRLTVV.

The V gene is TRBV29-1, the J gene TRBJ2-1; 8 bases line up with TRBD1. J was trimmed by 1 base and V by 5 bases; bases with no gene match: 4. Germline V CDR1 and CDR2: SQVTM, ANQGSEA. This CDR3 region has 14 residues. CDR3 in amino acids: CSVPRTGSYNEQFF. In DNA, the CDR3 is TGCAGCGTTCCCCGGACAGGGTCCTACAATGAGCAGTTCTTC.

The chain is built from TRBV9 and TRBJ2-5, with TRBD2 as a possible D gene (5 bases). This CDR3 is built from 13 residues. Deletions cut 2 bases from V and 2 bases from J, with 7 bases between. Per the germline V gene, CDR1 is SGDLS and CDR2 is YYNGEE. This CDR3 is CASSVTIQETQYF. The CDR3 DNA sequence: TGTGCCAGCAGCGTGACTATTCAAGAGACCCAGTACTTC.

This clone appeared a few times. The CDR3 loop reads CASSVWEGDIQYF. CDR3 in DNA: TGTGCCAGCAGTGTATGGGAGGGGGACATTCAGTACTTC. V usage is TRBV2 and J usage is TRBJ2-4; D is possibly TRBD2 (7 bases). Looked up from germline, CDR1 is SNHLY and CDR2 is FYNNEI. This CDR3 contains 13 residues. V lost 4 bases and J 8 bases, leaving 12 bases between the germline ends.

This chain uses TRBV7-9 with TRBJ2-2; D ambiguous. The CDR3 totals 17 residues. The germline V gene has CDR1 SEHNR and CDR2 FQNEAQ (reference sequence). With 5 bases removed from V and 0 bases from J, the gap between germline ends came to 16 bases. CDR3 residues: CASSPDPGRTNTGELFF. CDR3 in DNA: TGTGCCAGCAGCCCGGATCCGGGCAGAACGAACACCGGGGAGCTGTTTTTT.

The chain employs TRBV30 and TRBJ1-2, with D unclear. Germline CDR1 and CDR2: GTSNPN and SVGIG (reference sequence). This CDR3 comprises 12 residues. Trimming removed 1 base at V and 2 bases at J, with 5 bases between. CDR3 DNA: TGTGCCTGGAGTGAACAGAACTATGGCTACACCTTC. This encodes CAWSEQNYGYTF.

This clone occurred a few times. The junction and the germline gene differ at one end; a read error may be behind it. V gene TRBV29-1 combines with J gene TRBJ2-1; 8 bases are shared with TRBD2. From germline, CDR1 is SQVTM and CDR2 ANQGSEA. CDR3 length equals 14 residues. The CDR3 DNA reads TGCAGCGTCGAAGGACTAGCCTTTGTAAATGAGCAGTTCTTC. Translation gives CSVEGLAFVNEQFF.

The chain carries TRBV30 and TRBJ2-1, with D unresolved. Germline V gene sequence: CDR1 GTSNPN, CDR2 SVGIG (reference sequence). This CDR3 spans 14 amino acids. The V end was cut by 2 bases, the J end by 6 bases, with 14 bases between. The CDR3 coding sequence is TGTGCCTGGAGTCCCCCCGGCTTTCGCAATGAGCAGTTCTTC. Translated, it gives CAWSPPGFRNEQFF.

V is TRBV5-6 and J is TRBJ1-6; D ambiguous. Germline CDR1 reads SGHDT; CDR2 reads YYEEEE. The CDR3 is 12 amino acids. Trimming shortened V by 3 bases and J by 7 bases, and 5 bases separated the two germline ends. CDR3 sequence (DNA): TGTGCCAGCAGCTCTCCCAATTCACCCCTCCACTTT. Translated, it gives CASSSPNSPLHF. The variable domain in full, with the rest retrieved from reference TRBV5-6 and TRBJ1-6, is DAGVTQSPTHLIKTRGQQVTLRCSPKSGHDTVSWYQQALGQGPQFIFQYYEEEERQRGNFPDRFSGHQFPNYSSELNVNALLLGDSALYLCASSSPNSPLHFGNGTRLTVT.

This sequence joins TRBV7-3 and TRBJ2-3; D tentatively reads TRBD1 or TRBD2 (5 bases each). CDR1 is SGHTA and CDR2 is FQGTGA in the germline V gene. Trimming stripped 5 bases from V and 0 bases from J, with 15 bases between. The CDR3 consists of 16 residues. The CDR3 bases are TGTGCCAGCAGCCTGGGGGTCGATACTAGCACAGATACGCAGTATTTT. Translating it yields CASSLGVDTSTDTQYF.

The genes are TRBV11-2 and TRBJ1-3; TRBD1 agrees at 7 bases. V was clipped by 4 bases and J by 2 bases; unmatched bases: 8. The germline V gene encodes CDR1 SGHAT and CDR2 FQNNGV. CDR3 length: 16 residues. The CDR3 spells CASSSLGRGTGNTIYF. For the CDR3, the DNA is TGTGCCAGCAGCTCCCTTGGCAGGGGGACTGGAAACACCATATATTTT. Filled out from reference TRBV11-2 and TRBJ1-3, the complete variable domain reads EAGVAQSPRYKIIEKRQSVAFWCNPISGHATLYWYQQILGQGPKLLIQFQNNGVVDDSQLPKDRFSAERLKGVDSTLKIQPAKLEDSAVYLCASSSLGRGTGNTIYFGEGSWLTVV.

The CDR3 DNA is TGCAGCGTTAAACAGACGACGGATAAGAACACTGAAGCTTTCTTT. It encodes CSVKQTTDKNTEAFF. The rearrangement joins TRBV29-1 to TRBJ1-1; D is ambiguous. CDR1 is SQVTM, CDR2 ANQGSEA, per germline. The CDR3 runs to 15 residues. The V gene lost 5 bases and the J gene lost 1 base, with 17 bases spanning the gap.